This entry lists 28 T cell receptor beta chains sequenced from one sample in a study of blood T cell repertoires in COVID-19. The data were produced by immunoSEQ multiplex PCR, yet TCRdb's version contains in-frame clones alone and is incomplete. The sample carries a few hundred thousand clones, 86% recorded once. The sequencing sample was made of peripheral blood. Every receptor here comes from a woman in her fifties or sixties with COVID-19, enrolled during active disease.

This clone was detected once. The chain joins TRBV11-2 to TRBJ2-1, with D possibly being TRBD1 (6 bases). Germline lookup yields CDR1 SGHAT and CDR2 FQNNGV. This CDR3 has 15 amino acids. V was clipped by 5 bases and J by 8 bases, with 19 bases between them. As DNA, the CDR3 is TGTGCCAGCAGCCTTTGGACACAGGGTGTAGATGAGCAGTTCTTC. Protein: CASSLWTQGVDEQFF.

The rearrangement links TRBV7-6 to TRBJ1-3; TRBD1 matches at 7 bases. CDR3 length: 15 residues. Germline values: CDR1 SGHVS, CDR2 FNYEAQ. J gave up 2 bases and V 4 bases, and 5 bases lay outside the gene matches. CDR3 nucleotides: TGTGCCAGCAGCTCCACAGGGGTTGCTGGAAACACCATATATTTT. Residues: CASSSTGVAGNTIYF.

With regard to this clone: Within the sample, other DNA sequences also encode this same CDR3. V is TRBV7-9 and J is TRBJ2-7; tentative D call: TRBD1 (6 bases). The CDR3 spans 13 residues. Per germline, CDR1 SEHNR and CDR2 FQNEAQ (reference sequence). V shed 0 bases and J shed 3 bases, with 6 bases lying between them. CDR3 sequence: CASSLAGGYEQYF. The CDR3 bases are TGTGCCAGCAGCTTAGCAGGGGGCTACGAGCAGTACTTC. The full variable domain, rest sourced from reference TRBV7-9 and TRBJ2-7, is DTGVSQNPRHKITKRGQNVTFRCDPISEHNRLYWYRQTLGQGPEFLTYFQNEAQLEKSRLLSDRFSAERPKGSFSTLEIQRTEQGDSAMYLCASSLAGGYEQYFGPGTRLTVT.

The chain has TRBV6-2 or TRBV6-3 and TRBJ1-6; possibly TRBD1 for D (5 bases). Germline V gene sequence: CDR1 MNHEY, CDR2 SVGEGT. The CDR3 contains 18 residues. The V end lost 4 bases, the J end lost 0 bases, and 16 bases lay between the germline ends. In DNA, the CDR3 is TGTGCCAGCAGTTTTGAAAGGACATCTAGCTCCTATAATTCACCCCTCCACTTT. Protein: CASSFERTSSSYNSPLHF.

The count of this clone is one. The V gene is TRBV10-2, the J gene TRBJ2-7; TRBD1 agrees at 9 bases. CDR1 WSHSY and CDR2 SAAADI come from the germline V gene. The CDR3 has 12 amino acids. The V and J ends lost 8 bases and 6 bases, in that order; junction bases with no gene match: 5. The CDR3 reads CASGTGSVEQYF. The CDR3 DNA sequence: TGCGCCAGCGGGACAGGGTCCGTCGAGCAGTACTTC.

The chain employs TRBV7-8 and TRBJ2-1; 10 nucleotides align to TRBD1. The length of the CDR3 is 15 residues. From germline, CDR1 is SGHVS and CDR2 FQNEAQ. Trimming at V came to 4 bases and at J to 4 bases, leaving 4 bases not matched to a gene. The CDR3 DNA follows: TGTGCCAGCAGCTCCCGGACAGGGGGATACAATGAGCAGTTCTTC. This codes for CASSSRTGGYNEQFF.

The CDR3 bases are TGTGCCAGCAGCGAGATAGCGGGGTTGGAGACCCAGTACTTC. It codes for CASSEIAGLETQYF. This chain links TRBV27 with TRBJ2-5, with TRBD2 identical over 8 bases. The CDR3 totals 14 residues. The junction had 8 bases not matched to a gene; V was cut back by 6 bases and J by 5 bases. Germline CDR1 and CDR2: MNHEY and SMNVEV (reference sequence).

The V and J genes are TRBV11-3 and TRBJ2-5, with D tentatively TRBD2 (7 bases). CDR1 SGHNT and CDR2 YENEEA come from the germline V gene. Trimming pared 4 bases from V and 7 bases from J, leaving 22 bases between. This CDR3 is 16 amino acids long. This CDR3 is CASSSYSTGGGGTQYF. The CDR3 nucleotides are TGTGCCAGCAGCTCATACTCGACAGGTGGCGGGGGGACCCAGTACTTC.

V is TRBV19 and J is TRBJ2-2; 7 nucleotides align to TRBD2. J gave up 5 bases and V 5 bases, and 2 bases lay outside the gene matches. The germline V gene encodes CDR1 LNHDA and CDR2 SQIVND (reference sequence). This CDR3 is built from 13 residues. The CDR3 nucleotides read TGTGCCAGTAGTGCGGGGGATACCGGGGAGCTGTTTTTT. It translates to CASSAGDTGELFF.

This chain connects TRBV5-6 to TRBJ2-7; tentative D call: TRBD1 (6 bases). The ends were cut back, 4 bases at V and 4 bases at J, with 18 bases in the middle. Per germline, CDR1 SGHDT and CDR2 YYEEEE. This CDR3 has 15 residues. This CDR3 reads CASSPPDRFLYEQYF. Here the CDR3 DNA reads TGTGCCAGCAGCCCGCCCGACAGGTTCCTGTACGAGCAGTACTTC.

The rearrangement joins TRBV5-1 to TRBJ1-2; D is perhaps TRBD1 (5 bases). The CDR3 is 14 amino acids. V dropped 4 bases and J dropped 3 bases, with 13 bases sitting between them. Looked up from germline, CDR1 is SGHRS and CDR2 is YFSETQ. This CDR3 reads CASSNQGGDYGYTF. CDR3 nucleotides: TGCGCCAGCAGCAACCAGGGAGGGGACTATGGCTACACCTTC.

This rearrangement joins TRBV6-2 or TRBV6-3 to TRBJ2-1; D remains ambiguous. Germline CDR1 MNHEY, CDR2 SVGEGT. This CDR3 is 11 amino acids long. With 5 bases removed from V and 5 bases from J, the gap between germline ends came to 4 bases. CDR3 loop: CASSLHNEQFF. The CDR3 nucleotides read TGTGCCAGCAGTCTTCACAATGAGCAGTTCTTC.

The V gene is TRBV7-6, the J gene TRBJ2-7, with 11 bases lining up with TRBD1. V was pared by 4 bases and J by 3 bases, with 5 bases of the junction left unmatched. This CDR3 is built from 15 residues. Germline lookup yields CDR1 SGHVS and CDR2 FNYEAQ. The CDR3 DNA reads as TGTGCCAGCAGCTCACGGGGGACAGGGGGCTACGAGCAGTACTTC. Its translation: CASSSRGTGGYEQYF.

This chain joins TRBV7-3 and TRBJ2-3, with TRBD2 matching 9 bases. The germline V gene encodes CDR1 SGHTA and CDR2 FQGTGA. Germline trimming cut 8 bases from V and 2 bases from J; bases unmatched to any gene: 5. This CDR3 contains 14 residues. Here the CDR3 DNA reads TGTGCCAGCGGTAGCGGGGGATTCACAGATACGCAGTATTTT. Protein sequence: CASGSGGFTDTQYF.

V and J are TRBV20-1 and TRBJ1-3, with D possibly being TRBD1 (5 bases). CDR1 is DFQATT and CDR2 is SNEGSKA in the germline V gene (reference sequence). This CDR3 is 16 amino acids long. V was shortened by 3 bases and J by 2 bases, with 17 bases between the two germline ends. CDR3 loop: CSASGAVPGAGNTIYF. The CDR3 nucleotides read TGCAGTGCTAGTGGTGCGGTGCCGGGGGCTGGAAACACCATATATTTT.

This chain joins TRBV11-3 and TRBJ1-6; D gene uncertain. Germline values: CDR1 SGHNT, CDR2 YENEEA. The CDR3 spans 14 residues. V was trimmed by 3 bases and J by 8 bases, leaving 11 bases between them. This CDR3 reads CASSLTGSHSPLHF. CDR3 DNA sequence: TGTGCCAGCAGCTTGACTGGGAGCCATTCACCCCTCCACTTT.

This chain connects TRBV30 to TRBJ1-1; 7 positions agree with TRBD1. Germline loops: CDR1 GTSNPN, CDR2 SVGIG (reference sequence). This CDR3 comprises 12 residues. The junction had 3 bases not matched to a gene; V was cut back by 4 bases and J by 4 bases. The CDR3 sequence: CAWNPGGTEAFF. The CDR3 bases are TGTGCCTGGAATCCAGGGGGCACTGAAGCTTTCTTT.

The V call is TRBV28, the J call TRBJ1-6, with a possible D match to TRBD1 (6 bases). CDR3 length: 13 residues. Trimming pared 6 bases from V and 8 bases from J, leaving 11 bases between. The V gene's germline CDR1 is MDHEN and CDR2 SYDVKM. In DNA, the CDR3 is TGTGCCAGCAGCCCCCAGGGGCATTCACCCCTCCACTTT. It specifies CASSPQGHSPLHF.

This clone was seen a single time. This chain connects TRBV4-2 to TRBJ1-4; D is uncertain. Germline CDR1 LGHNA, CDR2 YNFKEQ. The CDR3 extends over 14 amino acids. V gave up 0 bases and J gave up 8 bases, with 10 bases separating them. The DNA for the CDR3 is TGTGCCAGCAGCCAAGATCTAGGAGGCGAAAAACTGTTTTTT. This sequence encodes CASSQDLGGEKLFF.

The CDR3 DNA reads as TGTGCCAGCAGCCCGGACAGTGCTGTCTATAATTCACCCCTCCACTTT. Translating gives CASSPDSAVYNSPLHF. V and J are TRBV11-3 and TRBJ1-6; perhaps TRBD1 as D (6 bases). The CDR3 runs 16 residues. Trimming shortened V by 5 bases and J by 3 bases, and 14 bases separated the two germline ends. CDR1 and CDR2 from the germline V gene are SGHNT and YENEEA.

The CDR3 region has the DNA TGCAGCGTTCCAGGGGGTTCAAACTACGAGCAGTACTTC. Amino acid sequence: CSVPGGSNYEQYF. This chain connects TRBV29-1 to TRBJ2-7, with 7 bases matching TRBD1. J gave up 3 bases and V 5 bases, and 7 bases lay outside the gene matches. Germline lookup yields CDR1 SQVTM and CDR2 ANQGSEA. CDR3 size: 13 residues.

V and J are TRBV24-1 and TRBJ1-1; D is unclear. This CDR3 has 17 amino acids. V dropped 1 base and J dropped 0 bases, with 14 bases sitting between them. Germline values: CDR1 KGHDR, CDR2 SFDVKD. Here the CDR3 reads CATSDFGGFLMNTEAFF. The DNA of the CDR3 is TGTGCCACCAGTGATTTCGGAGGTTTTCTCATGAACACTGAAGCTTTCTTT.

This clone was observed a few times. J is TRBJ2-7 and V is TRBV29-1; 8 bases agree with TRBD2. V gave up 7 bases and J gave up 6 bases; unmatched junction bases: 11. Germline-derived CDR1 and CDR2 are SQVTM and ANQGSEA. The CDR3 has 13 residues. CDR3 nucleotide sequence: TGCAGCGCAAACAGACTAGCGCGTGGCGAGCAGTACTTC. Encoded protein: CSANRLARGEQYF.

This sequence joins TRBV11-3 and TRBJ2-3; D is perhaps TRBD1 (5 bases). Trimming removed 1 base from V and 1 base from J, with 9 bases in between. CDR1 is SGHNT and CDR2 is YENEEA in the germline V gene. The CDR3 is 15 amino acids. For the CDR3, the DNA is TGTGCCAGCAGCTTAGCTCAGGGTGGCACAGATACGCAGTATTTT. Protein product: CASSLAQGGTDTQYF.

V is TRBV4-3 and J is TRBJ2-2; 11 bases align to TRBD2. The CDR3 is 16 residues long. From germline, CDR1 is LGHNA and CDR2 YSLEER. The ends lost 2 bases at V and 4 bases at J; junction bases unmatched: 3. CDR3 sequence (DNA): TGCGCCAGCAGCCAACTAGCGGGGGGAGGCACCGGGGAGCTGTTTTTT. This codes for CASSQLAGGGTGELFF.

This chain links TRBV6-5 with TRBJ1-5, with D hard to call. The CDR3 extends over 15 amino acids. Germline values: CDR1 MNHEY, CDR2 SVGAGI. V gave up 11 bases and J gave up 0 bases, with 17 bases separating them. Here the CDR3 reads CAGSRDAGSNQPQHF. CDR3 nucleotide sequence: TGTGCCGGATCCCGCGACGCGGGTAGCAATCAGCCCCAGCATTTT.

The V and J genes are TRBV11-3 and TRBJ2-7, with 11 bases that match TRBD2. Germline CDR1 and CDR2: SGHNT and YENEEA. The V gene end was trimmed by 4 bases and the J gene end by 5 bases; junction bases not matched to a gene: 1. The CDR3 has 13 residues. The DNA of the CDR3 is TGTGCCAGCAGCTCTAGCGGGGGGAACGAGCAGTACTTC. This encodes CASSSSGGNEQYF.

The gene calls are TRBV19 and TRBJ1-2; 10 nucleotides line up with TRBD1. CDR3 length equals 16 residues. V gave up 2 bases and J gave up 3 bases; unmatched junction bases: 6. Germline CDR1 LNHDA, CDR2 SQIVND (reference sequence). DNA of the CDR3: TGTGCCAGTAGTATACCCTCGGGACAGGGGTACTATGGCTACACCTTC. Translation: CASSIPSGQGYYGYTF.